These 20 T cell receptor beta chains share one sample of origin, sequenced in a study of T cell responses to AZD1222 COVID-19 vaccine. Assay used: immunoSEQ multiplex PCR; TCRdb lists only in-frame clones, some missing. The repertoire consists of some 180,000 clones, with roughly 92% occurring once and the leading ten covering 1.6%. This sample comprised peripheral blood, obtained on day 0 of AZD1222 vaccination. The origin of the receptors is an adult in good health.

The rearrangement joins TRBV7-3 to TRBJ2-1; 13 bases map to TRBD2. V was clipped by 5 bases and J by 7 bases; unmatched bases: 5. Germline values: CDR1 SGHTA, CDR2 FQGTGA. The CDR3 length is 15 residues. The DNA of the CDR3 is TGTGCCAGCAGCAAGGGACTAGCGGGGTTTAATGAGCAGTTCTTC. This sequence encodes CASSKGLAGFNEQFF.

The rearrangement links TRBV5-1 to TRBJ2-2; 8 nucleotides match TRBD2. This CDR3 contains 16 residues. Germline CDR1 reads SGHRS; CDR2 reads YFSETQ. Trimming at V came to 1 base and at J to 1 base, leaving 3 bases not matched to a gene. The CDR3 is CASSLTGGLNTGELFF. The CDR3 region has the DNA TGCGCCAGCAGCTTGACGGGAGGGTTGAACACCGGGGAGCTGTTTTTT.

The chain has TRBV30 and TRBJ2-5; 15 bases agree with TRBD2. This CDR3 comprises 17 residues. J lost 5 bases, V lost 2 bases, and 9 bases had no gene match. Germline loops: CDR1 GTSNPN, CDR2 SVGIG (reference sequence). The CDR3: CAWSNVTGLAGGETQYF. CDR3 in DNA: TGTGCCTGGAGTAACGTTACCGGACTAGCGGGAGGGGAGACCCAGTACTTC.

Notes on this clone: Other DNA sequences in this sample translate to the same CDR3. The chain couples TRBV7-2 to TRBJ2-2; TRBD1 is a possible D gene (5 bases). CDR1 is SGHTA, CDR2 FQGNSA, per germline. There are 15 residues in the CDR3. V gave up 5 bases and J gave up 0 bases, with 10 bases separating them. The CDR3 loop is CASSPRVPNTGELFF. Written as DNA, the CDR3 is TGTGCCAGCAGCCCCAGGGTTCCGAACACCGGGGAGCTGTTTTTT.

This clone was picked up one time. V is TRBV5-6 and J is TRBJ1-1, with TRBD1 matching 12 bases. This CDR3 contains 18 residues. Germline V gene sequence: CDR1 SGHDT, CDR2 YYEEEE. The V and J ends lost 5 bases and 2 bases, in that order; junction bases with no gene match: 13. CDR3 sequence reads: CASSSNWDRGRFNTEAFF. In DNA form, the CDR3 reads TGTGCCAGCAGTTCTAATTGGGACAGGGGGCGATTTAACACTGAAGCTTTCTTT.

The chain links TRBV11-2 to TRBJ1-5; D possibly corresponds to TRBD1 (6 bases). This CDR3 is built from 13 residues. Trimming stripped 3 bases from V and 4 bases from J, with 7 bases between. Germline V gene sequence: CDR1 SGHAT, CDR2 FQNNGV. The CDR3 DNA sequence: TGTGCCAGCAGCTTTCAGGGGAATCAGCCCCAGCATTTT. This sequence encodes CASSFQGNQPQHF.

The chain employs TRBV18 and TRBJ1-1; no clear D gene. The CDR3 runs 14 residues. Trimming shortened V by 1 base and J by 1 base, and 7 bases separated the two germline ends. Per the germline V gene, CDR1 is KGHSH and CDR2 is LQKENI. The CDR3 DNA is TGTGCCAGCTCACCACTGTACGCGAACACTGAAGCTTTCTTT. This sequence encodes CASSPLYANTEAFF.

The chain recombines TRBV28 with TRBJ2-3, with a weak D call TRBD2 (5 bases). Germline CDR1 is MDHEN and CDR2 is SYDVKM. The CDR3 sequence is 15 residues long. Trimming stripped 4 bases from V and 1 base from J, with 12 bases between. Here the CDR3 DNA reads TGTGCCAGCAGTTCCGCAACAGCGGGCACAGATACGCAGTATTTT. It encodes CASSSATAGTDTQYF.

The CDR3, as DNA: TGTGCCAGCAGTCTCCTCCTCGATGAAAAACTGTTTTTT. Translation: CASSLLLDEKLFF. The rearrangement joins TRBV5-6 to TRBJ1-4; D unresolved. The CDR3 length is 13 residues. Germline loops: CDR1 SGHDT, CDR2 YYEEEE. Trimming took 5 bases from V and 6 from J, leaving 11 bases between them.

The CDR3 nucleotides read TGCGCCAGCAGCCAGGGTGGAGGCTACACCTTC. This translates into CASSQGGGYTF. The chain carries TRBV4-1 and TRBJ1-2; D not resolved. The length of the CDR3 is 11 residues. The ends were cut back, 3 bases at V and 8 bases at J, with 7 bases in the middle. Germline CDR1 and CDR2: MGHRA and YSYEKL.

The chain has TRBV5-1 and TRBJ1-4, with 7 bases aligning to TRBD1. In germline, CDR1 is SGHRS, CDR2 YFSETQ. J was trimmed by 7 bases and V by 2 bases; bases with no gene match: 11. The CDR3 runs to 16 residues. The DNA for the CDR3 is TGCGCCAGCAGCTTTAGACAGGGCGCAGGTGGTGAAAAACTGTTTTTT. This encodes CASSFRQGAGGEKLFF.

J is TRBJ2-5 and V is TRBV14, with 8 bases identical to TRBD2. Trimming removed 1 base from V and 2 bases from J; junction bases left unmatched: 3. This CDR3 spans 15 amino acids. CDR1 and CDR2 (germline): SGHDN, FVKESK. The CDR3 sequence: CASSQVSGGQETQYF. DNA of the CDR3: TGTGCCAGCAGCCAAGTCAGCGGGGGACAAGAGACCCAGTACTTC.

This chain joins TRBV7-2 and TRBJ2-5; the match to TRBD1 covers 7 bases. The J segment lost 5 bases and the V segment lost 6 bases, leaving 15 bases of the junction unmatched. The CDR3 loop spans 16 amino acids. From germline, CDR1 is SGHTA and CDR2 FQGNSA. The CDR3 DNA reads as TGTGCCAGCAGTCCTAACCTAAACAGGGGCCGGGAGACCCAGTACTTC. Its protein is CASSPNLNRGRETQYF.

The V call is TRBV19, the J call TRBJ2-6; unclear D gene. Germline lookup yields CDR1 LNHDA and CDR2 SQIVND (reference sequence). The CDR3 has 15 amino acids. V lost 4 bases and J lost 2, with 9 bases in between. This CDR3 is CASSNKGAGANVLTF. CDR3 coding DNA: TGTGCCAGTAGTAATAAGGGTGCTGGGGCCAACGTCCTGACTTTC.

The chain carries TRBV6-5 and TRBJ2-7, with D uncertain. The ends were cut back, 0 bases at V and 4 bases at J, with 10 bases in the middle. This CDR3 region has 14 residues. CDR1 and CDR2 (germline): MNHEY, SVGAGI. The CDR3 DNA follows: TGTGCCAGCAGTTACTCGATCGGCCAGTACGAGCAGTACTTC. Translation: CASSYSIGQYEQYF.

V and J are TRBV7-9 and TRBJ2-2, with D possibly being TRBD1 (5 bases). The germline V gene has CDR1 SEHNR and CDR2 FQNEAQ (reference sequence). The CDR3 length is 14 residues. V dropped 6 bases and J dropped 3 bases, with 11 bases sitting between them. The CDR3 here is CASSFVRDTGELFF. CDR3 coding DNA: TGTGCCAGCAGTTTCGTCAGGGACACCGGGGAGCTGTTTTTT.

This chain uses TRBV5-1 with TRBJ2-2, with 11 nucleotides matching TRBD1. This CDR3 is built from 16 residues. V gave up 3 bases and J gave up 5 bases; unmatched junction bases: 6. CDR1 and CDR2 from the germline V gene are SGHRS and YFSETQ. In DNA, the CDR3 is TGCGCCAGCAGCTCCGGCGGGACAGGGGGTACCGGGGAGCTGTTTTTT. Its protein product is CASSSGGTGGTGELFF. Together with reference TRBV5-1 and TRBJ2-2, the CDR3 gives the full variable domain: KAGVTQTPRYLIKTRGQQVTLSCSPISGHRSVSWYQQTPGQGLQFLFEYFSETQRNKGNFPGRFSGRQFSNSRSEMNVSTLELGDSALYLCASSSGGTGGTGELFFGEGSRLTVL.

Only one count was recorded for this clone. As DNA, the CDR3 is TGTGCCAGCAGCCTTCTAGCGAGGAGCACAGATACGCAGTATTTT. Protein product: CASSLLARSTDTQYF. This chain joins TRBV6-5 and TRBJ2-3; D is perhaps TRBD2 (6 bases). The CDR3 spans 15 residues. V was trimmed by 6 bases and J by 0 bases, leaving 13 bases between them. Germline loops: CDR1 MNHEY, CDR2 SVGAGI.

V gene TRBV11-2 combines with J gene TRBJ1-2, with D perhaps TRBD1 (6 bases). Germline CDR1 reads SGHAT; CDR2 reads FQNNGV. V gave up 5 bases and J gave up 4 bases, with 20 bases separating them. The CDR3 extends over 16 amino acids. CDR3 sequence: CASSPAQRQVIYGYTF. The CDR3 DNA reads TGTGCCAGCAGCCCTGCCCAGCGACAGGTTATCTATGGCTACACCTTC.

This rearrangement joins TRBV7-3 to TRBJ2-1, with 8 bases fitting TRBD2. CDR3 length: 16 residues. The germline V gene has CDR1 SGHTA and CDR2 FQGTGA. V dropped 5 bases and J dropped 7; count of bases not matched to a gene: 13. CDR3 bases: TGTGCCAGCAGCACCACCTCCGGGACTAGTAAGAATGAGCAGTTCTTC. It translates to CASSTTSGTSKNEQFF.